This entry lists 13 T cell receptor beta chains sequenced from one sample in a study of blood T cell repertoires in COVID-19. Profiling relied on immunoSEQ multiplex PCR, and the TCRdb table lists in-frame clones only, not all of them. The sample comprises about 130,000 clones, roughly four fifths of which are singletons, and around 3.1% rests with the top ten. The sequencing sample was made of peripheral blood. These receptors were collected from a woman older than 75 with acute or convalescent COVID-19.

The genes are TRBV20-1 and TRBJ2-5; 7 bases are a match to TRBD2. Per germline, CDR1 DFQATT and CDR2 SNEGSKA (reference sequence). The CDR3 covers 15 residues. V lost 3 bases to trimming and J lost 0 bases; unmatched junction nucleotides: 7. CDR3 protein: CSASSPAGNQETQYF. In nucleotides, the CDR3 is TGCAGTGCTAGTTCACCAGCGGGAAACCAAGAGACCCAGTACTTC.

V usage is TRBV19 and J usage is TRBJ1-5, with 12 bases fitting TRBD1. Germline loops: CDR1 LNHDA, CDR2 SQIVND (reference sequence). The ends lost 6 bases at V and 11 bases at J; junction bases unmatched: 11. This CDR3 spans 15 amino acids. DNA of the CDR3: TGTGCCAGTAGGGATAGGGGACAGGGGGCTGGGGCCCAGCATTTT. Encoded protein: CASRDRGQGAGAQHF.

This clone was detected once. The V call is TRBV6-1, the J call TRBJ1-5; D is ambiguous. CDR1 and CDR2 from the germline V gene are MNHNS and SASEGT. CDR3 length: 15 residues. The V end lost 0 bases, the J end lost 4 bases, and 10 bases lay between the germline ends. CDR3 nucleotides: TGTGCCAGCAGTGAAGCCGGTGCGGGTAATCAGCCCCAGCATTTT. This encodes CASSEAGAGNQPQHF.

This clone was found a few times. V gene TRBV5-1 combines with J gene TRBJ1-1; D is perhaps TRBD1 (6 bases). The V end was cut by 4 bases, the J end by 4 bases, with 11 bases between. Germline V gene lookup returns CDR1 SGHRS and CDR2 YFSETQ. The CDR3 extends over 13 amino acids. CDR3 residues: CASSPGVFTEAFF. CDR3 bases: TGCGCCAGCAGCCCAGGGGTTTTCACTGAAGCTTTCTTT.

The chain links TRBV7-9 to TRBJ2-3; TRBD2 might be the D (6 bases). This CDR3 is built from 15 residues. Germline V gene data show CDR1 as SEHNR and CDR2 as FQNEAQ (reference sequence). V dropped 7 bases and J dropped 3 bases, with 17 bases sitting between them. CDR3: CASTFWYGGTDTQYF. CDR3 nucleotide sequence: TGTGCCAGCACCTTTTGGTACGGGGGTACAGATACGCAGTATTTT. Filled out from reference TRBV7-9 and TRBJ2-3, the complete variable domain reads DTGVSQNPRHKITKRGQNVTFRCDPISEHNRLYWYRQTLGQGPEFLTYFQNEAQLEKSRLLSDRFSAERPKGSFSTLEIQRTEQGDSAMYLCASTFWYGGTDTQYFGPGTRLTVL.

This CDR3 is CASSPPSGGPYEQYF. CDR3 sequence (DNA): TGTGCCAGCAGCCCACCTAGCGGGGGTCCCTACGAGCAGTACTTC. The chain joins TRBV7-2 to TRBJ2-7; 10 bases match TRBD2. V lost 5 bases and J lost 2; bases outside the gene matches: 6. Looked up from germline, CDR1 is SGHTA and CDR2 is FQGNSA. The CDR3 runs to 15 residues.

This clone was seen more than once but under ten times. This rearrangement joins TRBV18 to TRBJ1-5; 9 bases map to TRBD1. The ends lost 4 bases at V and 8 bases at J; junction bases unmatched: 6. CDR3 length: 14 residues. The germline V gene has CDR1 KGHSH and CDR2 LQKENI. The CDR3 loop is CASSLGQGEKPQHF. DNA for the CDR3: TGTGCCAGCTCACTGGGACAGGGTGAGAAGCCCCAGCATTTT.

This clone was recorded a few times. The genes are TRBV11-2 and TRBJ2-5, with TRBD1 matching over 10 bases. Germline CDR1 SGHAT, CDR2 FQNNGV. The junction had 12 bases not matched to a gene; V was cut back by 4 bases and J by 4 bases. The CDR3 runs to 17 residues. CDR3 region: CASSSRGRTGGTETQYF. The CDR3 DNA follows: TGTGCCAGCAGCTCCCGCGGTCGGACAGGGGGTACAGAGACCCAGTACTTC.

This clone has just one count. The rearrangement joins TRBV11-3 to TRBJ2-3, with a possible D match to TRBD1 (5 bases). CDR1 and CDR2 (germline): SGHNT, YENEEA. Trimming shortened V by 5 bases and J by 2 bases, and 11 bases separated the two germline ends. The CDR3 is 14 residues long. The CDR3 DNA sequence: TGTGCCAGCAGCAGGGCAGGGCCCACAGATACGCAGTATTTT. Translating gives CASSRAGPTDTQYF. The variable domain in full, completed from reference TRBV11-3 and TRBJ2-3, reads EAGVVQSPRYKIIEKKQPVAFWCNPISGHNTLYWYLQNLGQGPELLIRYENEEAVDDSQLPKDRFSAERLKGVDSTLKIQPAELGDSAVYLCASSRAGPTDTQYFGPGTRLTVL.

The chain recombines TRBV7-9 with TRBJ2-7; D is perhaps TRBD1 (6 bases). Germline V gene lookup returns CDR1 SEHNR and CDR2 FQNEAQ (reference sequence). The CDR3 is 14 residues long. Deletions cut 3 bases from V and 2 bases from J, with 11 bases between. The CDR3 coding sequence is TGTGCCAGCAGCTTGCAGGGGAAACCCTACGAGCAGTACTTC. Amino acids: CASSLQGKPYEQYF. Complete variable domain (other parts from reference TRBV7-9 and TRBJ2-7): DTGVSQNPRHKITKRGQNVTFRCDPISEHNRLYWYRQTLGQGPEFLTYFQNEAQLEKSRLLSDRFSAERPKGSFSTLEIQRTEQGDSAMYLCASSLQGKPYEQYFGPGTRLTVT.

The chain joins TRBV7-3 to TRBJ2-1; 7 bases match TRBD1. J gave up 5 bases and V 5 bases, and 6 bases lay outside the gene matches. The CDR3 loop spans 14 amino acids. Looked up from germline, CDR1 is SGHTA and CDR2 is FQGTGA. CDR3 bases: TGTGCCAGCAGCCCCTTCAGGGGGAACAATGAGCAGTTCTTC. It specifies CASSPFRGNNEQFF.

This clone was detected a few times. The chain recombines TRBV2 with TRBJ1-4, with TRBD1 identical over 8 bases. This CDR3 region has 18 residues. Unmatched junction bases numbered 10, after V lost 4 bases and J lost 0 bases. Germline lookup yields CDR1 SNHLY and CDR2 FYNNEI. The CDR3 DNA reads as TGTGCCAGCAGTGCAGGGAGACAGGGGCTATCAACTAATGAAAAACTGTTTTTT. It is translated as CASSAGRQGLSTNEKLFF.

This clone has only a few counts. The rearrangement uses TRBV7-9 and TRBJ2-3; a possible D gene is TRBD1 (6 bases). The length of the CDR3 is 15 residues. Between the trimmed V and J ends, which lost 3 bases and 0 bases, there was a span of 10 bases. Looked up from germline, CDR1 is SEHNR and CDR2 is FQNEAQ (reference sequence). CDR3 coding DNA: TGTGCCAGCAGCTTCCACAGGGCTAGCACAGATACGCAGTATTTT. Protein product: CASSFHRASTDTQYF.